A single TCR beta chain is shown here with its context. The junction and the germline gene differ at one end; a read error may be behind it. Researchers attached unique molecular identifiers to individual cDNA molecules. TCRdb itself ran the 5' RACE reads through MiXCR, one entry per CDR3 protein. The sample has about 77,000 distinct CDR3 sequences; less than 20% are singletons. This sample stems from a study of early T cells in non-severe SARS-CoV-2 infection. Germline CDR1 reads SGHRS; CDR2 reads YFSETQ. CDR3 length: 15 amino acids. The TCR sequence derives from an adult who was a healthcare worker with PCR-confirmed SARS-CoV-2 infection or an uninfected control (not recorded which). Sequencing was performed on whole blood. This chain links TRBV5-1 with TRBJ1-1, with 7 bases fitting TRBD1. The CDR3: CTSSLTGFLNTEAFF. The CDR3 nucleotides are TGCACCAGCAGCTTGACAGGGTTTTTGAACACTGAAGCTTTCTTT.